This T cell receptor beta chain originates from a study of naive and memory T cell subsets. Study-wide points: A few larger clonotypes appeared in naive repertoires, especially CD8, possibly memory cells re-expressing CD45RA. RNA-based TCR counts may shift with T cell activation and differentiation.

Two oligonucleotides, mixed equimolar, formed the beta constant-region primer covering TRBC1 and TRBC2. The ligated cDNA underwent four PCR rounds using SP2 and nested alpha and beta constant-region primers. TCRdb re-analysed the UMI-ligation and nested PCR reads in MiXCR, keeping a single row per CDR3 protein. The sample records 130,000 to 150,000 distinct CDR3 sequences, more than 15% being singletons. This CDR3 is built from 13 residues. V dropped 7 bases and J dropped 4; count of bases not matched to a gene: 5. Germline V gene sequence: CDR1 GTSNPN, CDR2 SVGIG (reference sequence). As concerns this clonotype: The antigen is not known.

Sequential positive selection took CD4 T cells first, then CD8 T cells. The rearrangement links TRBV30 to TRBJ2-1, with 9 bases that match TRBD2. The TCR comes from a human donor in good health. Sequencing was carried out using naive CD4+ T cells from blood. The CDR3 nucleotides are TGTGCCTTCCGACTAGCGGTATACAATGAGCAGTTCTTC. It is translated as CAFRLAVYNEQFF.